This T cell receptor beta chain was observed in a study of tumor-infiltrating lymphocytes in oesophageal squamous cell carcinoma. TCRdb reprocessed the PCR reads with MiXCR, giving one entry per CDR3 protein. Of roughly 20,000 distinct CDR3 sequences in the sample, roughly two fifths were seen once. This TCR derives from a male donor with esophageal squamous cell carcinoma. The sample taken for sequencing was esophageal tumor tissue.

CDR3 region: CASSPEASGGYNEQFF. In nucleotides, the CDR3 is TGTGCCAGCAGCCCAGAGGCTAGCGGGGGGTACAATGAGCAGTTCTTC. The chain recombines TRBV7-3 with TRBJ2-4, with TRBD2 matching over 11 bases. The DNA matches TRBJ2-1 better at its end, which makes the J call doubtful. Per germline, CDR1 SGHTA and CDR2 FQGTGA. The CDR3 contains 16 residues.